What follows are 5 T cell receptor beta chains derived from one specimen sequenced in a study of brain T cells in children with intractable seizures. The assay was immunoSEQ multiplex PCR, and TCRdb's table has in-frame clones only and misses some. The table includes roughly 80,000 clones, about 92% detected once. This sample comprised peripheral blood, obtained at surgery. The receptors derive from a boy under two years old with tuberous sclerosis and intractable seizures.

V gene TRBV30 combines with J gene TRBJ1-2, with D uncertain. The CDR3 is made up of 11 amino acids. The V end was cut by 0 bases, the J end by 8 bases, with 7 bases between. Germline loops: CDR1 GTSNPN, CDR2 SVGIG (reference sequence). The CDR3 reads CAWSVPNGYTF. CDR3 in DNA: TGTGCCTGGAGTGTTCCAAACGGCTACACCTTC.

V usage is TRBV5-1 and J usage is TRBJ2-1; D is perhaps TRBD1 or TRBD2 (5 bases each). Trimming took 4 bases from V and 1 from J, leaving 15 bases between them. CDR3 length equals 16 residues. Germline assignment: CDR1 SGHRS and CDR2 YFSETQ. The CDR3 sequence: CASSPGAGGSYNEQFF. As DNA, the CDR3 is TGCGCCAGCAGCCCTGGGGCGGGCGGGTCCTACAATGAGCAGTTCTTC.

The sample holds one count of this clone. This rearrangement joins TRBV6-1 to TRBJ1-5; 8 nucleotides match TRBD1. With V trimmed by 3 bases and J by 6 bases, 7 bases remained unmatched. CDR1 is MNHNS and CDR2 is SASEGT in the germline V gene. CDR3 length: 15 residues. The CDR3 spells CASSDRGRESQPQHF. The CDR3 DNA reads TGTGCCAGCAGTGACAGGGGGCGGGAGTCTCAGCCCCAGCATTTT.

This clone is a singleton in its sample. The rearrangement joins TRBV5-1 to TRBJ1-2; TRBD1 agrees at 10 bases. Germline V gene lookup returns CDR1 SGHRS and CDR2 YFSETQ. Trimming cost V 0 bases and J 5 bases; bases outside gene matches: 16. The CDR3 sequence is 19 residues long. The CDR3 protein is CASSLVIGTGAGRGYGYTF. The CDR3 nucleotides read TGCGCCAGCAGCTTGGTAATAGGGACAGGGGCCGGCCGTGGTTATGGCTACACCTTC.

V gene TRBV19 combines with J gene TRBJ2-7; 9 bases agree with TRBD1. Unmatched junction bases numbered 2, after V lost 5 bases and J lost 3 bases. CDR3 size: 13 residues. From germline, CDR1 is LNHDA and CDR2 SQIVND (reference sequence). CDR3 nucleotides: TGTGCCAGTAGTGGGACAGGGTACTACGAGCAGTACTTC. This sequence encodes CASSGTGYYEQYF.